The rows below give T cell receptor beta chains drawn from one sample of a study of tumor-infiltrating lymphocytes in localized non-small cell lung cancer. Clones were sequenced by immunoSEQ multiplex PCR, and TCRdb holds only the in-frame ones, with some missing. This table holds about 13,000 clones, 79% found once. The sample consisted of lung tumor tissue. The origin of the receptors is a human donor with non-small cell lung cancer. Both conserved end residues are part of each CDR3. The D gene is left open where the match is weak. Clone size is stated in some rows and not others, as once, few, many or a class when expanded.

-	TRBV6-5	TRBJ2-7	-	TGTGCCAGCAGCCCCGGGACTCTTCCTTTGCAGTACTTC	CASSPGTLPLQYF
-	TRBV6-5	TRBJ1-3	few	TGTGCCAGCAGTGGACCTGGAAACACCATATATTTT	CASSGPGNTIYF
-	TRBV25-1	TRBJ1-2	-	TGTGCCAGCAGGGGAGGGGGCTATGGCTACACCTTC	CASRGGGYGYTF
-	TRBV7-2	TRBJ1-6	-	TGTGCCAGCAGCTTACCTCGAGGGTGGGAATCACCCCTCCACTTT	CASSLPRGWESPLHF
-	TRBV14	TRBJ1-2	-	TGTGTCAGCAGTAAAGATTTCTATGGCTACACCTTC	CVSSKDFYGYTF
TRBD2	TRBV9	TRBJ2-1	once	TGTGCCAGCAGCGTAACTAGCGGGGGGGCGGGGACCTACAATGAGCAGTTCTTC	CASSVTSGGAGTYNEQFF
-	TRBV7-9	TRBJ2-7	-	TGTGCCAGCAGCTTAGGGGGGTTCGGTGCCGGGCAGTACTTC	CASSLGGFGAGQYF
TRBD1	TRBV27	TRBJ2-7	-	TGTGCCAGCAGTTCCCCCACAGGGGGGACCTACGAGCAGTACTTC	CASSSPTGGTYEQYF
-	TRBV5-6	TRBJ1-2	-	TGTGCCAGCAGCTCGGTCACTAACTATGGCTACACCTTC	CASSSVTNYGYTF
-	TRBV6-5	TRBJ1-1	-	TGTGCCAGCAGTTACTCGTACCAGGGCCCGGTTGAAGCTTTCTTT	CASSYSYQGPVEAFF
TRBD2	TRBV30	TRBJ2-1	-	TGTGCCTGGAGTACCTCCACTAGCGGGAGGCAGTTCTTC	CAWSTSTSGRQFF
TRBD1	TRBV19	TRBJ1-2	-	TGTGCCAGTAGTAGGCGCAGGGGGCAAAACTATGGCTACACCTTC	CASSRRRGQNYGYTF
-	TRBV5-4	TRBJ2-3	-	TGTGCCAGCAGCCGACAGATCACAGATACGCAGTATTTT	CASSRQITDTQYF
TRBD1	TRBV2	TRBJ2-3	-	TGTGCCAGCATTGCTGACAGGGTCCGCACAGATACGCAGTATTTT	CASIADRVRTDTQYF
-	TRBV30	TRBJ2-7	-	TGTGCCTGGGGCTCTCCGGGCAGAGCCTACGAGCAGTACTTC	CAWGSPGRAYEQYF
-	TRBV7-7	TRBJ2-7	-	TGTGCTAGCAGCTTAGGGAGCGGAAGGACCTACGAGCAGTACTTC	CASSLGSGRTYEQYF
-	TRBV30	TRBJ2-4	-	TGTGCCTGGAGCATGGGAGCAGCCAAAAACATTCAGTACTTC	CAWSMGAAKNIQYF
TRBD1	TRBV6-5	TRBJ1-5	-	TGTGCCAGCAGAAGACAGGGGGCTAGCAATCAGCCCCAGCATTTT	CASRRQGASNQPQHF
TRBD1	TRBV27	TRBJ1-1	-	TGTGCCAGCAGTTTAACAGGGGGCTGGGGGACTGAAGCTTTCTTT	CASSLTGGWGTEAFF
-	TRBV7-8	TRBJ2-7	-	TGTGCCAGCAGCCCGGAACTAGAGCCCGAGCAGTACTTC	CASSPELEPEQYF